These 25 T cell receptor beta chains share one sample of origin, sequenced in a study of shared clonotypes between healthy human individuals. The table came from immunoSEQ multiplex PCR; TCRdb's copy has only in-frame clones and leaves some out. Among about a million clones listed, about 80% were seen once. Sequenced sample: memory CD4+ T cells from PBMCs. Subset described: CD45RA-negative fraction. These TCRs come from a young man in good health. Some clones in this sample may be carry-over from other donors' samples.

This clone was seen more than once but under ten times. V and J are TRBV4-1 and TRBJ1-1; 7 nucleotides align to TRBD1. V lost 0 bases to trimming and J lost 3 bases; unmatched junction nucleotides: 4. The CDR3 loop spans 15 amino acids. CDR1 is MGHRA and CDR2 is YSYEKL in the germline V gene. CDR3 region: CASSQEDRRYTEAFF. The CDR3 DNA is TGCGCCAGCAGCCAAGAGGACAGGCGGTACACTGAAGCTTTCTTT.

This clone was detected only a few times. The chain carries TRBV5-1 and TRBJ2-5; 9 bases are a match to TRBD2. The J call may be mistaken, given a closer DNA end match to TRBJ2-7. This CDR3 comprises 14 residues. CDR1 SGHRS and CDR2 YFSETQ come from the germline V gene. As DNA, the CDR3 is TGCGCCAGCAGCTTAAGCGGGAGGATTAACGAGCAGTACTTC. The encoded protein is CASSLSGRINEQYF.

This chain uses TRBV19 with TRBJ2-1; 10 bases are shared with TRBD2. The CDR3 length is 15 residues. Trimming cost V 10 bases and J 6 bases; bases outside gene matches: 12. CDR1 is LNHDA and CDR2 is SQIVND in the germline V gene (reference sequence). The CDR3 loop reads CATRSRLAGANEQFF. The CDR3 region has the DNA TGTGCCACCCGATCGCGTCTAGCGGGGGCCAATGAGCAGTTCTTC.

The CDR3 DNA reads TGTGCCAGCACCGCCACAGATACGCAGTATTTT. Amino acids: CASTATDTQYF. This chain connects TRBV5-4 to TRBJ2-3, with D uncertain. Per germline, CDR1 SGHNT and CDR2 YYREEE (reference sequence). The CDR3 runs to 11 residues. The germline V and J ends were trimmed by 6 bases and 2 bases, with 4 bases remaining between them. Based on the CDR3 plus reference TRBV5-4 and TRBJ2-3, the full variable domain is ETGVTQSPTHLIKTRGQQVTLRCSSQSGHNTVSWYQQALGQGPQFIFQYYREEENGRGNFPPRFSGLQFPNYSSELNVNALELDDSALYLCASTATDTQYFGPGTRLTVL.

The CDR3 nucleotides read TGCGCCAGCAGACCCACGGGGGGGGTCCACGAGCAGTACTTC. It is translated as CASRPTGGVHEQYF. The chain uses TRBV5-1 and TRBJ2-7, with 8 bases that match TRBD2. Germline V gene lookup returns CDR1 SGHRS and CDR2 YFSETQ. V trimming: 5 bases; J trimming: 5 bases; junction bases outside the gene matches: 9. The CDR3 contains 14 residues.

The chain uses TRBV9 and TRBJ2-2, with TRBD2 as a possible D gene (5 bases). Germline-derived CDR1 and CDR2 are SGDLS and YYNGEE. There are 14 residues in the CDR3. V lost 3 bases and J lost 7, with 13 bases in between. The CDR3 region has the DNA TGTGCCAGCAGCGCCCGGGTCGGGGTCGGGGAGCTGTTTTTT. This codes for CASSARVGVGELFF. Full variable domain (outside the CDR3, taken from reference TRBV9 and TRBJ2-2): DSGVTQTPKHLITATGQRVTLRCSPRSGDLSVYWYQQSLDQGLQFLIQYYNGEERAKGNILERFSAQQFPDLHSELNLSSLELGDSALYFCASSARVGVGELFFGEGSRLTVL.

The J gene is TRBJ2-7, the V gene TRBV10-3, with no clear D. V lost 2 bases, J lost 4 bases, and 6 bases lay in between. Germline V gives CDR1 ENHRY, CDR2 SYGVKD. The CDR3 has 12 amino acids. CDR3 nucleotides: TGTGCCATCAGTGAGACAGCTTACGAGCAGTACTTC. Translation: CAISETAYEQYF.

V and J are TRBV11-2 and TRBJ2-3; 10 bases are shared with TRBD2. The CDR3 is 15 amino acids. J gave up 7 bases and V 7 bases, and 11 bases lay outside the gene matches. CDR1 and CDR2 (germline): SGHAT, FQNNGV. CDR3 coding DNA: TGTGCCAGCACCCAAAGCGGGAGGGCCGCATATACGCAGTATTTT. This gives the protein CASTQSGRAAYTQYF.

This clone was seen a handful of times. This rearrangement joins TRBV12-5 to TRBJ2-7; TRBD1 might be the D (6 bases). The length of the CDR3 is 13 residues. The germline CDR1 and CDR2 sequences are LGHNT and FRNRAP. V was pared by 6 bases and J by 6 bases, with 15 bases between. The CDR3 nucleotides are TGTGCTAGTGGCCCAGGGGTCTTAGGCGAGCAGTACTTC. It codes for CASGPGVLGEQYF.

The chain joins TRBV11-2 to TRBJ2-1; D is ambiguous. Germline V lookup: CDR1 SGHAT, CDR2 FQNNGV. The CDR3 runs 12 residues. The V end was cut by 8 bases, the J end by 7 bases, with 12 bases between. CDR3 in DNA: TGTGCCAGCCGACCTTCCGGGAATGAGCAGTTCTTC. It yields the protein CASRPSGNEQFF. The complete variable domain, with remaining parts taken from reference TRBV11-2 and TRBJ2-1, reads EAGVAQSPRYKIIEKRQSVAFWCNPISGHATLYWYQQILGQGPKLLIQFQNNGVVDDSQLPKDRFSAERLKGVDSTLKIQPAKLEDSAVYLCASRPSGNEQFFGPGTRLTVL.

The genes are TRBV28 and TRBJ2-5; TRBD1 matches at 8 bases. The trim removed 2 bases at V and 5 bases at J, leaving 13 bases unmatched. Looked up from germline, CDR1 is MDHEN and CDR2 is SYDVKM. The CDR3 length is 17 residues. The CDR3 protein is CASSLPPGQASRETQYF. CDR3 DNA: TGTGCCAGCAGTTTACCTCCGGGACAGGCCTCGAGGGAGACCCAGTACTTC.

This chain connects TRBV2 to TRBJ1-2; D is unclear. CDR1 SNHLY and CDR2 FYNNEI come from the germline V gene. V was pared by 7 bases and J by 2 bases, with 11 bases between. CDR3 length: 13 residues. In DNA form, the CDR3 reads TGTGCCAGCACCAAGACCGAAAACTATGGCTACACCTTC. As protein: CASTKTENYGYTF.

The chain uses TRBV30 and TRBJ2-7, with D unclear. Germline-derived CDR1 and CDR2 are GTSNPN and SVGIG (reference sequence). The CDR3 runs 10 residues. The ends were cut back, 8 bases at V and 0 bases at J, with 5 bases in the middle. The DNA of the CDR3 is TGTGCCGGCGGCTCCTACGAGCAGTACTTC. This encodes CAGGSYEQYF.

The CDR3 DNA sequence: TGTGCCAGCAGTTTGGTGGAAGGGAGTCAGCCCCAGCATTTT. It encodes CASSLVEGSQPQHF. The V and J genes are TRBV28 and TRBJ1-5; D unresolved. This CDR3 is 14 amino acids long. V shed 3 bases and J shed 6 bases, with 12 bases lying between them. CDR1 and CDR2 (germline): MDHEN, SYDVKM.

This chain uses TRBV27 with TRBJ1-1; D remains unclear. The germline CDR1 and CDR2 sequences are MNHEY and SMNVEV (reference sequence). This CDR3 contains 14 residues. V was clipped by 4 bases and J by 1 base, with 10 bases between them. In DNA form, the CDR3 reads TGTGCCAGCAGTTCTATTCGGGGGAACACTGAAGCTTTCTTT. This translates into CASSSIRGNTEAFF.

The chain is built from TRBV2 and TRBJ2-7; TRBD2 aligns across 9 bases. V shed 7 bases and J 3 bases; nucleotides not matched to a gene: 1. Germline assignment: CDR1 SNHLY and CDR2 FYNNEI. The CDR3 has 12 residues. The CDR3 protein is CASKREDYEQYF. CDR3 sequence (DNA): TGTGCCAGCAAGCGGGAGGACTACGAGCAGTACTTC.

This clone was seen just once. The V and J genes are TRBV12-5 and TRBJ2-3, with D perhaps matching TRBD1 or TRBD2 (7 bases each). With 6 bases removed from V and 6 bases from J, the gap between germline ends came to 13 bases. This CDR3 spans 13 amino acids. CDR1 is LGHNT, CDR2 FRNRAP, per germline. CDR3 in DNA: TGTGCTAGTGGCCAGGGGGGGGTGGATACGCAGTATTTT. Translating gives CASGQGGVDTQYF.

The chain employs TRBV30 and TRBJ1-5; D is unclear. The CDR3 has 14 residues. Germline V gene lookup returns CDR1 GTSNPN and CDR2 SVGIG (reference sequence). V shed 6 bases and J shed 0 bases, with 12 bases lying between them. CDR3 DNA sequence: TGTGCCTGCGGCGCTCAACATAGCAATCAGCCCCAGCATTTT. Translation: CACGAQHSNQPQHF.

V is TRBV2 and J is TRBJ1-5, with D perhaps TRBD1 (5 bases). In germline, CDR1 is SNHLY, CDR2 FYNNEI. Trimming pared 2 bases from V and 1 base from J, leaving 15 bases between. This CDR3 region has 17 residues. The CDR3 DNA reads TGTGCCAGCAGTGAATTCGGTGCGGGGGTAAGCAATCAGCCCCAGCATTTT. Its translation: CASSEFGAGVSNQPQHF.

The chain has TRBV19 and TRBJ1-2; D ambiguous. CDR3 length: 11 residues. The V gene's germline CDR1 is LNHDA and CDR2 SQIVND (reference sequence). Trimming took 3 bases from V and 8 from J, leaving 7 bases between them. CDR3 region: CASSIRLGYTF. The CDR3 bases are TGTGCCAGTAGTATCCGACTAGGCTACACCTTC.

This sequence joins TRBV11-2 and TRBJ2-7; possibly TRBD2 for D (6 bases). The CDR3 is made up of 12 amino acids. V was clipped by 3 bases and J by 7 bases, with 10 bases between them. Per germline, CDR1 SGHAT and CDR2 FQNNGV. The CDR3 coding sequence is TGTGCCAGCAGCTTTCGGGCGGGAGAGCAGTACTTC. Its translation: CASSFRAGEQYF.

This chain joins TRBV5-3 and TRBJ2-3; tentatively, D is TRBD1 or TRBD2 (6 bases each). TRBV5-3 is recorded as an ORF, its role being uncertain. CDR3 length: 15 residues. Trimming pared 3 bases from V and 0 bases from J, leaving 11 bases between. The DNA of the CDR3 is TGTGCCAGAAGCTATAAGGGGGGTAGCACAGATACGCAGTATTTT. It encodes CARSYKGGSTDTQYF.

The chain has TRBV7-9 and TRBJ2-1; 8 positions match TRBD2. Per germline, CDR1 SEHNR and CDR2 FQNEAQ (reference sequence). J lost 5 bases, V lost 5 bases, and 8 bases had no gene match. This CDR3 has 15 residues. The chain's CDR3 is CASSDGLAPNNEQFF. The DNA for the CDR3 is TGTGCCAGCAGCGACGGACTAGCCCCTAACAATGAGCAGTTCTTC.

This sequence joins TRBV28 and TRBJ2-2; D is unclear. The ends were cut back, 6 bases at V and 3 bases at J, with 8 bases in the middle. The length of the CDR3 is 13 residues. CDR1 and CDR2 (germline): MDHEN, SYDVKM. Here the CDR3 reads CASSGRHTGELFF. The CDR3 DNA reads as TGTGCCAGCAGCGGCCGGCACACCGGGGAGCTGTTTTTT.

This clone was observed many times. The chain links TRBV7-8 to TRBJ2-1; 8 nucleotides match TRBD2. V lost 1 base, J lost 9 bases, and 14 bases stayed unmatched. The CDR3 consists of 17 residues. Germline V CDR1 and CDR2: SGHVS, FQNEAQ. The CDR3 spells CASSLVIVPGGPREQFF. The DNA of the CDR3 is TGTGCCAGCAGCTTAGTCATCGTGCCGGGAGGGCCACGTGAGCAGTTCTTC.